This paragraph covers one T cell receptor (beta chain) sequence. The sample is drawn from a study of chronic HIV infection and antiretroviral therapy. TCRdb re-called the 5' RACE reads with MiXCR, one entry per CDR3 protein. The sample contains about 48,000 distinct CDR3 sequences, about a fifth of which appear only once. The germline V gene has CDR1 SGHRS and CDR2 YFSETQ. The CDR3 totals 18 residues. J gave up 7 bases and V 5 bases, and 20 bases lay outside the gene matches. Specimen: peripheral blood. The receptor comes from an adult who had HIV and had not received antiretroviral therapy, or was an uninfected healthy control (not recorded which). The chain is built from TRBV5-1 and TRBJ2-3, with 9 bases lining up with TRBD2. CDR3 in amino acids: CASRTRELAGPKTNTQYF. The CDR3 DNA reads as TGCGCCAGCAGAACCCGGGAACTAGCGGGCCCTAAAACCAATACGCAGTATTTT.